Presented here are 14 T cell receptor beta chains from one specimen sequenced in a study of shared clonotypes between healthy human individuals. Here immunoSEQ multiplex PCR was the method, and the copy in TCRdb shows in-frame clones only, minus some. Of some 1,600,000 clones in the sample, 98% are singletons; the top ten hold roughly 0.45%. The specimen sequenced was naive CD4+ T cells sorted from blood. Indicated subset: CD45RA+ positively selected. The receptors were gathered from a man under 40 in good health.

The CDR3 DNA reads TGTGCCAGCCCTAGGATGGGAGGAATAAGAGAATATGAGCAGTTCTTC. Translating it yields CASPRMGGIREYEQFF. The rearrangement uses TRBV7-9 and TRBJ2-1; the D gene is possibly TRBD2 (6 bases). Per the germline V gene, CDR1 is SEHNR and CDR2 is FQNEAQ (reference sequence). The CDR3 spans 16 residues. Trimming removed 8 bases from V and 8 bases from J, with 25 bases in between.

The rearrangement uses TRBV6-5 and TRBJ2-7; 12 bases agree with TRBD2. The CDR3 is 14 residues long. With V trimmed by 5 bases and J by 5 bases, 4 bases remained unmatched. Germline V lookup: CDR1 MNHEY, CDR2 SVGAGI. The CDR3 coding sequence is TGTGCCAGCAGTCGACTAGCGGGAGACCACGAGCAGTACTTC. It codes for CASSRLAGDHEQYF.

V and J are TRBV11-2 and TRBJ2-6; D gene uncertain. Trimming removed 1 base at V and 1 base at J, with 8 bases between. Germline values: CDR1 SGHAT, CDR2 FQNNGV. This CDR3 comprises 16 residues. Here the CDR3 reads CASSLVPNSGANVLTF. The DNA for the CDR3 is TGTGCCAGCAGCTTAGTACCCAATTCTGGGGCCAACGTCCTGACTTTC.

Note on this clone: Different DNA sequences within this sample yield the same CDR3. V is TRBV7-3 and J is TRBJ2-7, with D perhaps being TRBD1 or TRBD2 (5 bases each). Germline V CDR1 and CDR2: SGHTA, FQGTGA. This CDR3 is built from 14 residues. Trimming took off 1 base at V and 2 bases at J, with 9 bases between the two ends. Here the CDR3 reads CASSLNPGPYEQYF. The CDR3 DNA reads as TGTGCCAGCAGCTTAAATCCGGGACCCTACGAGCAGTACTTC.

For the CDR3, the DNA is TGTGCCAGCACCCCCAGGGGGGGGGCGGCATGGGGGACAGATACGCAGTATTTT. Protein sequence: CASTPRGGAAWGTDTQYF. The chain carries TRBV11-2 and TRBJ2-3, with D perhaps matching TRBD1 or TRBD2 (7 bases each). The CDR3 sequence is 18 residues long. V was cut by 7 bases and J by 3 bases, with 26 bases left in between. Germline values: CDR1 SGHAT, CDR2 FQNNGV.

The genes are TRBV21-1 and TRBJ2-7; whether TRBD2, the table's D call, matches the DNA was not checked. TRBV21-1 is designated a pseudogene. The CDR3 is 16 amino acids. CDR3 region: CASSCRTSGCAYEQYF. As DNA, the CDR3 is TGTGCCAGCAGCTGCCGGACTAGCGGCTGTGCCTACGAGCAGTACTTC.

The J gene is TRBJ2-7, the V gene TRBV2, with D hard to call. The germline V gene encodes CDR1 SNHLY and CDR2 FYNNEI. V gave up 6 bases and J gave up 6 bases, with 9 bases separating them. The CDR3 covers 11 residues. As DNA, the CDR3 is TGTGCCAGCAGATACAGTGGCGAGCAGTACTTC. Amino acids: CASRYSGEQYF.

This clone was counted a single time. CDR3 sequence reads: CASSWRPGTNNEQFF. Written as DNA, the CDR3 is TGTGCCAGCAGTTGGAGGCCAGGGACAAACAATGAGCAGTTCTTC. The genes are TRBV6-5 and TRBJ2-1; tentatively, D is TRBD1 (6 bases). The V and J ends lost 4 bases and 5 bases respectively, with 15 bases between them. The CDR3 extends over 15 amino acids. The germline gives CDR1 MNHEY, CDR2 SVGAGI.

V is TRBV6-1 and J is TRBJ1-2; D gene uncertain. The CDR3 runs to 15 residues. V was shortened by 0 bases and J by 5 bases, with 13 bases between the two germline ends. CDR1 is MNHNS, CDR2 SASEGT, per germline. CDR3 in amino acids: CASSEAQTAGYGYTF. CDR3 nucleotide sequence: TGTGCCAGCAGTGAAGCACAAACAGCCGGATATGGCTACACCTTC.

V usage is TRBV5-4 and J usage is TRBJ2-1, with unresolved D. The CDR3 loop spans 12 amino acids. V was trimmed by 1 base and J by 5 bases, leaving 4 bases between them. Germline assignment: CDR1 SGHNT and CDR2 YYREEE (reference sequence). As DNA, the CDR3 is TGTGCCAGCAGCTTGCTAGACAATGAGCAGTTCTTC. Amino acid sequence: CASSLLDNEQFF.

This sequence joins TRBV19 and TRBJ2-7; D might be TRBD2 (5 bases). The germline gives CDR1 LNHDA, CDR2 SQIVND (reference sequence). The CDR3 is 17 residues long. Trimming shortened V by 6 bases and J by 5 bases, and 26 bases separated the two germline ends. The CDR3 protein is CASSQRGQPSFGDEQYF. For the CDR3, the DNA is TGTGCCAGTAGCCAACGTGGGCAGCCCTCTTTCGGGGACGAGCAGTACTTC.

The chain couples TRBV27 to TRBJ2-3; D remains unclear. The CDR3 has 13 amino acids. The germline gives CDR1 MNHEY, CDR2 SMNVEV (reference sequence). Trimming cost V 6 bases and J 0 bases, with 7 bases left between them. DNA of the CDR3: TGTGCCAGCAGACCCACTAGCACAGATACGCAGTATTTT. This codes for CASRPTSTDTQYF.

The chain links TRBV6-6 to TRBJ1-4; 7 bases match TRBD1. Germline CDR1 and CDR2: MNHNY and SVGAGI (reference sequence). V lost 5 bases to trimming and J lost 8 bases; unmatched junction nucleotides: 5. The CDR3 loop spans 13 amino acids. CDR3 sequence (DNA): TGTGCCAGCAGTAGACAGGGAAGGGAAAAACTGTTTTTT. Translation: CASSRQGREKLFF.

Of note for this clone: Other DNA sequences from this sample encode an identical CDR3 as well. The chain couples TRBV28 to TRBJ1-5; D ambiguous. With 8 bases removed from V and 5 bases from J, the gap between germline ends came to 10 bases. Germline loops: CDR1 MDHEN, CDR2 SYDVKM. The CDR3 runs 12 residues. The CDR3 loop reads CASSPLDQPQHF. In nucleotides, the CDR3 is TGTGCCAGCTCCCCTTTGGATCAGCCCCAGCATTTT.